Below, 6 T cell receptor beta chains from the same sample are listed, as sequenced in a study of T cell responses to AZD1222 COVID-19 vaccine. Assay used: immunoSEQ multiplex PCR; TCRdb lists only in-frame clones, some missing. The top ten clones hold under 4% of a sample with 84,000 or so clones, around 90% of them seen once. The sequencing used peripheral blood, collected on day 0 of AZD1222 vaccination. The receptors come from an adult in good health.

The CDR3 reads CASSFTTTNEQFF. The DNA for the CDR3 is TGTGCCAGTAGTTTCACAACTACCAATGAGCAGTTCTTC. The rearrangement joins TRBV19 to TRBJ2-1; D gene unclear. Trimming took 5 bases from V and 6 from J, leaving 11 bases between them. The germline gives CDR1 LNHDA, CDR2 SQIVND (reference sequence). The CDR3 is made up of 13 amino acids.

The V call is TRBV27, the J call TRBJ1-1, with a tentative D call TRBD1 (5 bases). CDR3 length: 13 amino acids. Germline V gives CDR1 MNHEY, CDR2 SMNVEV (reference sequence). Trimming took off 3 bases at V and 6 bases at J, with 11 bases between the two ends. The CDR3 sequence is CASSLGGVAEAFF. Written as DNA, the CDR3 is TGTGCCAGCAGTTTGGGGGGGGTGGCTGAAGCTTTCTTT.

This chain links TRBV11-2 with TRBJ2-5; TRBD2 agrees at 8 bases. Germline CDR1 is SGHAT and CDR2 is FQNNGV. The CDR3 runs to 19 residues. V trimming: 4 bases; J trimming: 5 bases; junction bases outside the gene matches: 21. The CDR3 loop is CASSSSAIGGAGMWETQYF. CDR3 nucleotide sequence: TGTGCCAGCAGCTCCAGCGCCATCGGGGGGGCGGGTATGTGGGAGACCCAGTACTTC. The full variable domain, in which reference TRBV11-2 and TRBJ2-5 provide the parts outside the CDR3, is EAGVAQSPRYKIIEKRQSVAFWCNPISGHATLYWYQQILGQGPKLLIQFQNNGVVDDSQLPKDRFSAERLKGVDSTLKIQPAKLEDSAVYLCASSSSAIGGAGMWETQYFGPGTRLLVL.

The chain has TRBV7-6 and TRBJ2-7; TRBD2 aligns across 14 bases. The CDR3 is 14 residues long. Germline CDR1 SGHVS, CDR2 FNYEAQ. V trimming: 3 bases; J trimming: 7 bases; junction bases outside the gene matches: 2. The CDR3, as DNA: TGTGCCAGCAGCTTGGGACTAGCGGGAGAAGAGCAGTACTTC. Its protein is CASSLGLAGEEQYF. Based on the CDR3 plus reference TRBV7-6 and TRBJ2-7, the full variable domain is GAGVSQSPRYKVTKRGQDVALRCDPISGHVSLYWYRQALGQGPEFLTYFNYEAQQDKSGLPNDRFSAERPEGSISTLTIQRTEQRDSAMYRCASSLGLAGEEQYFGPGTRLTVT.

The CDR3: CASSLRTGRGYTF. CDR3 in DNA: TGTGCCAGCAGCTTACGGACAGGGAGGGGCTACACCTTC. V gene TRBV5-6 combines with J gene TRBJ1-2; 8 nucleotides agree with TRBD1. CDR1 is SGHDT, CDR2 YYEEEE, per germline. The CDR3 is made up of 13 amino acids. The ends lost 2 bases at V and 8 bases at J; junction bases unmatched: 5.

The sample holds one count of this clone. The chain employs TRBV15 and TRBJ2-5; D remains unclear. Germline V gene data show CDR1 as LNHNV and CDR2 as YYDKDF (reference sequence). The CDR3 consists of 16 residues. V lost 3 bases to trimming and J lost 2 bases, with 16 bases between them. The CDR3 nucleotides are TGTGCCACCAGCAGCCTGTGGGTGGGAACTCAAGAGACCCAGTACTTC. Its translation is CATSSLWVGTQETQYF.